The next 13 T cell receptor beta chains were all read from a single sample in a study of identical twins. TCRdb re-called the 5' RACE reads through MiXCR, storing one row per CDR3 protein. The sample has around 370,000 distinct CDR3 sequences, 7% to 9.5% seen once. The sample consisted of naive T cells sorted from blood. Receptor source: a woman in her forties or fifties in good health.

This clonotype came up a few times. This chain uses TRBV5-6 with TRBJ2-5, with a weak D call TRBD2 (6 bases). The CDR3 has 14 amino acids. CDR1 SGHDT and CDR2 YYEEEE come from the germline V gene. V was pared by 4 bases and J by 2 bases, with 12 bases between. For the CDR3, the DNA is TGTGCCAGCAGCCCTAGCGTTAGGCAAGAGACCCAGTACTTC. Translated, it gives CASSPSVRQETQYF.

This sequence joins TRBV20-1 and TRBJ2-7, with 10 bases that match TRBD2. Germline V gives CDR1 DFQATT, CDR2 SNEGSKA (reference sequence). The CDR3 is 13 amino acids. In DNA form, the CDR3 reads TGCATTCTAGCGGGAGCGCCGTTTTACGAGCAGTACGTC. Its translation is CILAGAPFYEQYV.

Many counts were recorded for this clonotype. The germline gene is not matched at one end of the junction; a read error may be the cause. The chain has TRBV5-1 and TRBJ2-5; D is ambiguous. The CDR3 runs 12 residues. Germline V gives CDR1 SGHRS, CDR2 YFSETQ. CDR3 amino acids: CASSLNGETQYF. CDR3 DNA: TGTGCCAGCAGTTTAAACGGAGAGACCCAGTACTTC.

This clonotype was counted once. The J gene is TRBJ2-3, the V gene TRBV20-1; D is unresolved. From germline, CDR1 is DFQATT and CDR2 SNEGSKA (reference sequence). The CDR3 spans 14 residues. Trimming took 0 bases from V and 5 from J, leaving 12 bases between them. The CDR3 reads CSARDPARVDTQYF. The CDR3 DNA reads as TGCAGTGCTAGAGATCCTGCTAGAGTAGATACGCAGTATTTT.

The J gene is TRBJ1-2, the V gene TRBV5-1; no clear D gene. The germline V gene has CDR1 SGHRS and CDR2 YFSETQ. This CDR3 has 14 amino acids. Trimming removed 5 bases from V and 2 bases from J, with 13 bases in between. The CDR3 DNA follows: TGCGCCAGCAGTAACCCCGGCGAGAACTATGGCTACACCTTC. Residues: CASSNPGENYGYTF.

This clonotype appeared a few times. The gene calls are TRBV4-1 and TRBJ1-1; possible D gene TRBD1, 6 bases. Germline lookup yields CDR1 MGHRA and CDR2 YSYEKL. Trimming cost V 3 bases and J 5 bases, with 13 bases left between them. The CDR3 spans 14 residues. The CDR3 DNA reads as TGCGCCAGCAGCCAGGAGGGGGAACGTACTGAAGCTTTCTTT. Protein product: CASSQEGERTEAFF.

This clonotype came up a few times. This chain connects TRBV24-1 to TRBJ2-1, with 10 positions matching TRBD1. Germline CDR1 is KGHDR and CDR2 is SFDVKD. The trim removed 4 bases at V and 4 bases at J, leaving 6 bases unmatched. The CDR3 spans 16 residues. CDR3: CATSDPGQGVYNEQFF. The CDR3 coding sequence is TGTGCCACCAGTGACCCCGGACAGGGGGTTTACAATGAGCAGTTCTTC.

This clonotype was observed a few times. The V call is TRBV28, the J call TRBJ2-3, with D uncertain. Trimming removed 7 bases from V and 2 bases from J, with 7 bases in between. The length of the CDR3 is 12 residues. Germline V gives CDR1 MDHEN, CDR2 SYDVKM. In DNA form, the CDR3 reads TGTGCCAGCAAGGATTACACAGATACGCAGTATTTT. Residues: CASKDYTDTQYF. The full variable domain, in which reference TRBV28 and TRBJ2-3 provide the parts outside the CDR3, is DVKVTQSSRYLVKRTGEKVFLECVQDMDHENMFWYRQDPGLGLRLIYFSYDVKMKEKGDIPEGYSVSREKKERFSLILESASTNQTSMYLCASKDYTDTQYFGPGTRLTVL.

The chain uses TRBV3-1 and TRBJ1-1; unclear D gene. The CDR3 has 15 residues. Germline lookup yields CDR1 LGHDT and CDR2 YNNKEL (reference sequence). Trimming stripped 1 base from V and 1 base from J, with 10 bases between. CDR3 residues: CASSQAVAANTEAFF. The CDR3 DNA follows: TGTGCCAGCAGCCAAGCGGTGGCGGCGAACACTGAAGCTTTCTTT.

This clonotype was picked up many times. This chain links TRBV7-9 with TRBJ1-2; TRBD1 might be the D (5 bases). Germline loops: CDR1 SEHNR, CDR2 FQNEAQ (reference sequence). The CDR3 has 17 amino acids. With 4 bases removed from V and 3 bases from J, the gap between germline ends came to 21 bases. The CDR3 reads CASSSMGAGPNYYGYTF. For the CDR3, the DNA is TGTGCCAGCAGCTCGATGGGTGCAGGGCCGAATTACTATGGCTACACCTTC.

This clonotype was detected many times. This chain joins TRBV28 and TRBJ2-5, with D tentatively TRBD1 or TRBD2 (5 bases each). The CDR3 runs to 14 residues. Between the trimmed V and J ends, which lost 3 bases and 4 bases, there was a span of 12 bases. CDR1 MDHEN and CDR2 SYDVKM come from the germline V gene. CDR3 nucleotide sequence: TGTGCCAGCAGTTTCCGTCCTGGGGGAGAGACCCAGTACTTC. Translated: CASSFRPGGETQYF.

This clonotype was picked up a small number of times. The rearrangement joins TRBV12-3 or TRBV12-4 to TRBJ2-1; D is unclear. The CDR3 has 11 amino acids. V gave up 8 bases and J gave up 11 bases, with 13 bases separating them. In nucleotides, the CDR3 is TGTGCCAGCTTGGCCGAAATGAAGCAGTTCTTC. It specifies CASLAEMKQFF.

This chain uses TRBV29-1 with TRBJ1-5, with a tentative D call TRBD1 (6 bases). This CDR3 has 11 amino acids. The V gene's germline CDR1 is SQVTM and CDR2 ANQGSEA. V lost 4 bases and J lost 13, with 14 bases in between. CDR3 sequence: CSVALGGGQHF. CDR3 DNA: TGCAGCGTTGCGTTGGGAGGGGGACAGCATTTT.